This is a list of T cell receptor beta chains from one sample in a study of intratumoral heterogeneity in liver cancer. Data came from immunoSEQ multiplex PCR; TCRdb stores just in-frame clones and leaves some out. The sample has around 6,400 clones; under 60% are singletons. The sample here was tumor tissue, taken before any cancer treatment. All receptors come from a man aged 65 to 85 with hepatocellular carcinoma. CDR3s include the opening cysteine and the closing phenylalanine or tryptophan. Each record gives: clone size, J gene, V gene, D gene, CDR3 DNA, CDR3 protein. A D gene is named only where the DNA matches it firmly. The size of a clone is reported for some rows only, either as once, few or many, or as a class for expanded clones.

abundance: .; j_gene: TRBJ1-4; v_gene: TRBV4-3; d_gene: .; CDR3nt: TGCGCCAGCAGCCAAGGGGGGGGGACTAATGAAAAACTGTTTTTT; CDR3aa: CASSQGGGTNEKLFF
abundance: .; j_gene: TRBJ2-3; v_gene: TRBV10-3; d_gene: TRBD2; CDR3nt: TGTGCCATTAGAGCGGGGATAACCACAGATACGCAGTATTTT; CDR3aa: CAIRAGITTDTQYF
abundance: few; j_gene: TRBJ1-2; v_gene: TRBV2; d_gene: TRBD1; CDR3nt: TGTGCCAGCAGAAAAGGGGGCTTTGGTAACTATGGCTACACCTTC; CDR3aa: CASRKGGFGNYGYTF
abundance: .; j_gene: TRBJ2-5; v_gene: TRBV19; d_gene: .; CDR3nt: TGTGCCAGTAGCGTGAATGAAGGCCGGAGAGAGACCCAGTACTTC; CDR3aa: CASSVNEGRRETQYF
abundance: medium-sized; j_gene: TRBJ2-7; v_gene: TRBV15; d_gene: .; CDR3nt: TGTGCCACCAGCAGAGACCCAGGGGCCTACGAGCAGTACTTC; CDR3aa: CATSRDPGAYEQYF
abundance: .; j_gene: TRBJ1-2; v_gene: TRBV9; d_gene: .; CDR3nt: TGTGCCAGCACCGGCGCGGGGGCGGGCGGCTACACCTTC; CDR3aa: CASTGAGAGGYTF
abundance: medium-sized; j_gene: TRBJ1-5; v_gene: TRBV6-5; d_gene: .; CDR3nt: TGTGCCAGCCGGGAGTATTCGGGCAATCAGCCCCAGCATTTT; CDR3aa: CASREYSGNQPQHF
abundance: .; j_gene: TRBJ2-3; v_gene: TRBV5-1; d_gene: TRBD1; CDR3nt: TGCGCCAGCAGCTTGTCGCACAGGGGGAGGACAGATACGCAGTATTTT; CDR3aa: CASSLSHRGRTDTQYF
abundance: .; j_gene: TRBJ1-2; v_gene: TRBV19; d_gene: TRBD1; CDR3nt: TGTGCCAGTAGCATCCCACCAGGGGGCTATGGCTACACCTTC; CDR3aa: CASSIPPGGYGYTF
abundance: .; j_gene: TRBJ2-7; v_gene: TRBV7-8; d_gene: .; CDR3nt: TGTGCCAGCAGCTGGTACACGGGCGAGCAGTACTTC; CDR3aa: CASSWYTGEQYF
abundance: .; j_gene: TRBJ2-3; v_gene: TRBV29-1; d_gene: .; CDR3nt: TGCAGCGTAGCGACGCCCATACCAGATACGCAGTATTTT; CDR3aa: CSVATPIPDTQYF
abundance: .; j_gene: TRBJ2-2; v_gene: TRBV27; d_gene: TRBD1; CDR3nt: TGTGCCAGCAGAGCCGGGACAGCCATCAACACCGGGGAGCTGTTTTTT; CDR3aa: CASRAGTAINTGELFF
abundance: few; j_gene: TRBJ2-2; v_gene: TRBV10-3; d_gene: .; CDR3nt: TGTGCCATCGGGCAGAACACCGGGGAGCTGTTTTTT; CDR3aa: CAIGQNTGELFF
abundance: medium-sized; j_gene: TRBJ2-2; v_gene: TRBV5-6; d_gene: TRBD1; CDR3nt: TGTGCCAGCAGCTCCCCGGGACAGGGTGGTTGGAACACCGGGGAGCTGTTTTTT; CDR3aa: CASSSPGQGGWNTGELFF
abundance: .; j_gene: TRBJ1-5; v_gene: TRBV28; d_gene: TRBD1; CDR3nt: TGTGCCAGCAGTATCGACAGGGTTGATCAGCCCCAGCATTTT; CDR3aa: CASSIDRVDQPQHF
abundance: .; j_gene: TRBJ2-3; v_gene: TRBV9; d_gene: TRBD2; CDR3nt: TGTGCCAGCAGCGTAGAGCGGGGGACGCTGACTGTGGATACGCAGTATTTT; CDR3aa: CASSVERGTLTVDTQYF
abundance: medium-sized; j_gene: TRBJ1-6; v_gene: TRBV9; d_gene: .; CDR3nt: TGTGCCAGCAGCGTAGTTCCAGGGGAGAATTCACCCCTCCACTTT; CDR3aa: CASSVVPGENSPLHF
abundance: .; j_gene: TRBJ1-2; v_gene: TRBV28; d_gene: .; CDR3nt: TGTGCCAGCACCCTCGTGGGGTACGATGGCTACACCTTC; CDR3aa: CASTLVGYDGYTF
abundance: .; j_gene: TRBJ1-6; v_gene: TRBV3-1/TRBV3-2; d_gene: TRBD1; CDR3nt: TGTGCCAGCAGCCAAGGTGGACAGGGAAATAATTCACCCCTCCACTTT; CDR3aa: CASSQGGQGNNSPLHF
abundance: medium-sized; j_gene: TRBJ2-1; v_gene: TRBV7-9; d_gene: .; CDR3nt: TGTGCCAGCAGCCTTGGGACGAATGAGCAGTTCTTC; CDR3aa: CASSLGTNEQFF
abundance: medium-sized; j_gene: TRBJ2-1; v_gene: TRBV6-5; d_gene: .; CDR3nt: TGTGCCAGCCTAGAATGGGACAAGGAACAGTTCTTC; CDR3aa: CASLEWDKEQFF
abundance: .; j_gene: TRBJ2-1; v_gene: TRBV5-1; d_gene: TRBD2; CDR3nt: TGCGCCAGCAGCTGGCTAGCGGGGGTAACCTACAATGAGCAGTTCTTC; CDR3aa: CASSWLAGVTYNEQFF
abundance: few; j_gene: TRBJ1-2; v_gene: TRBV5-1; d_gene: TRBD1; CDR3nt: TGCGCCAGCAGCTCGGAGACAGGGAGCTATGGCTACACCTTC; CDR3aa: CASSSETGSYGYTF
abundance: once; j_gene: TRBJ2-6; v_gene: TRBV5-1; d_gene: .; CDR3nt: TGCGCCAGCAGCATGGACCTCTCTGGGGCCAACGTCCTGACTTTC; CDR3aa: CASSMDLSGANVLTF
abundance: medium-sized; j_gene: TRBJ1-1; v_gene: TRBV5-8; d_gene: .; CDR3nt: TGTGCCAGCAGCCACGAATGGGGGAACACTGAAGCTTTCTTT; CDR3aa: CASSHEWGNTEAFF
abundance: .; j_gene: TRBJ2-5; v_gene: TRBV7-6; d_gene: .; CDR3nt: TGTGCCAGCCAGAATCCAGGAAACCAAGAGACCCAGTACTTC; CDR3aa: CASQNPGNQETQYF
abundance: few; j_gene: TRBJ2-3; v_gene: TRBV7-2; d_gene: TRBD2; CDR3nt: TGTGCCAGCAGCTTGGCGGGGGGGCGTGGCACAGATACGCAGTATTTT; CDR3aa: CASSLAGGRGTDTQYF
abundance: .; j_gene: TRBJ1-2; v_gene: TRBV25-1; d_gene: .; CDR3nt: TGTGCCAGCAGTAGGTCAGGGAATGGCTACACCTTC; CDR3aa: CASSRSGNGYTF
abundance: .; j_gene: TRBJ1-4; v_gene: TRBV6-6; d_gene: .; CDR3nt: TGTGCCCACGGCAGGCCCGAAAAACTGTTTTTT; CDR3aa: CAHGRPEKLFF
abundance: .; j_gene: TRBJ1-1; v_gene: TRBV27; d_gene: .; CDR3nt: TGTGCCAGCAGTTTATCCCGTAACACTGAAGCTTTCTTT; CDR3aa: CASSLSRNTEAFF
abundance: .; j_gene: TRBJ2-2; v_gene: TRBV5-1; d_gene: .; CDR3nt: TGCGCCAGCAGCTCGTTTTCTGGGACTTGGGGGGAGCTGTTTTTT; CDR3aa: CASSSFSGTWGELFF
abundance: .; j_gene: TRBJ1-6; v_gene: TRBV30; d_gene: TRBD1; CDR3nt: TGTGCCTGGAGTGCCGGGACAGGGGGCTCACCCCTCCACTTT; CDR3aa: CAWSAGTGGSPLHF
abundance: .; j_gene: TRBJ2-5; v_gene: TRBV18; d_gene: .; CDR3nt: TGTGCCAGCTCACAGGGGGTCCGGGAGGCCCAGTACTTC; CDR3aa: CASSQGVREAQYF